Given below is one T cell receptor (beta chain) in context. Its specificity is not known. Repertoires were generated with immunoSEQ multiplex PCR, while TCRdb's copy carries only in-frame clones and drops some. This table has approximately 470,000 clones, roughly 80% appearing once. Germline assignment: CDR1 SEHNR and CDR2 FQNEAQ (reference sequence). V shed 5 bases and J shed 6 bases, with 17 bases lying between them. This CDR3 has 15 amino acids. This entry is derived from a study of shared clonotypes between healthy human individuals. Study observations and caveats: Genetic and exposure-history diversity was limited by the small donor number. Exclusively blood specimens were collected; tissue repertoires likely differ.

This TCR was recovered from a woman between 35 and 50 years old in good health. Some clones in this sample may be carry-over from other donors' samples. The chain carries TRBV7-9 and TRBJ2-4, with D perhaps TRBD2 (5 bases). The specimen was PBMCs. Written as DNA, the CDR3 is TGTGCCAGCAGCCAACAACTAGGGATCGTAAACATTCAGTACTTC. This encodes CASSQQLGIVNIQYF.